The 9 T cell receptor beta chains below all came from one sample that was sequenced in a study of blood T cell repertoires in COVID-19. Produced via immunoSEQ multiplex PCR; TCRdb's table is partial and in-frame only. Found here are about 190,000 clones, more than 75% of them singletons; the top ten hold approximately 0.88%. The material sequenced was peripheral blood. Receptors originate from a woman younger than 30 who had recovered from COVID-19.

V is TRBV2 and J is TRBJ1-5; D is unclear. Germline lookup yields CDR1 SNHLY and CDR2 FYNNEI. Trimming stripped 7 bases from V and 0 bases from J, with 13 bases between. There are 15 residues in the CDR3. CDR3 protein: CASNPLGGSNQPQHF. As DNA, the CDR3 is TGTGCCAGCAACCCCCTGGGAGGTAGCAATCAGCCCCAGCATTTT.

The chain uses TRBV6-5 and TRBJ1-2; tentative D call: TRBD1 (5 bases). This CDR3 spans 13 amino acids. The germline V and J ends were trimmed by 7 bases and 2 bases, with 11 bases remaining between them. Germline CDR1 MNHEY, CDR2 SVGAGI. In nucleotides, the CDR3 is TGTGCCAGCAATCGTGACAGCAACTATGGCTACACCTTC. Amino acids: CASNRDSNYGYTF.

J is TRBJ2-3 and V is TRBV6-2 or TRBV6-3; 8 nucleotides align to TRBD2. Trimming removed 2 bases from V and 0 bases from J; junction bases left unmatched: 10. CDR1 is MNHEY, CDR2 SVGEGT, per germline. The CDR3 contains 18 residues. CDR3: CASSYGTTSGASTDTQYF. In DNA form, the CDR3 reads TGTGCCAGCAGTTACGGAACCACTAGCGGCGCTAGCACAGATACGCAGTATTTT.

This clone was observed a few times. J is TRBJ2-5 and V is TRBV6-2 or TRBV6-3; 7 bases agree with TRBD2. Germline V lookup: CDR1 MNHEY, CDR2 SVGEGT. V gave up 3 bases and J gave up 5 bases; unmatched junction bases: 3. The CDR3 length is 13 residues. CDR3 in amino acids: CASSYTSVETQYF. DNA of the CDR3: TGTGCCAGCAGTTATACTAGCGTGGAGACCCAGTACTTC.

V gene TRBV9 combines with J gene TRBJ2-5; 11 nucleotides match TRBD1. Germline values: CDR1 SGDLS, CDR2 YYNGEE. The CDR3 sequence is 15 residues long. Trimming cost V 5 bases and J 2 bases; bases outside gene matches: 5. The CDR3 here is CASSWTGGNQETQYF. CDR3 bases: TGTGCCAGCAGTTGGACAGGGGGCAATCAAGAGACCCAGTACTTC.

This rearrangement joins TRBV6-5 to TRBJ2-7, with TRBD1 matching over 7 bases. J was trimmed by 5 bases and V by 0 bases; bases with no gene match: 4. The CDR3 runs 14 residues. Germline values: CDR1 MNHEY, CDR2 SVGAGI. The CDR3: CASSYSRGGNEQYF. CDR3 in DNA: TGTGCCAGCAGTTACTCGAGAGGGGGCAACGAGCAGTACTTC.

This chain uses TRBV4-2 with TRBJ2-1; 7 bases line up with TRBD2. The V segment lost 5 bases and the J segment 3 bases; nucleotides outside the gene matches: 10. Germline V gene lookup returns CDR1 LGHNA and CDR2 YNFKEQ. The CDR3 has 16 residues. Written as DNA, the CDR3 is TGTGCCAGCAGCAAAGCCACTAGCGAAAACTACAATGAGCAGTTCTTC. It encodes CASSKATSENYNEQFF.

The chain uses TRBV25-1 and TRBJ2-1; possible D gene TRBD2, 7 bases. The V end was cut by 3 bases, the J end by 8 bases, with 11 bases between. From germline, CDR1 is MGHDK and CDR2 SYGVNS. CDR3 length: 13 residues. Written as DNA, the CDR3 is TGTGCCAGCAGTGAGCAGGGGAGGGATGAGCAGTTCTTC. Protein product: CASSEQGRDEQFF.

The J gene is TRBJ1-5, the V gene TRBV27, with D perhaps TRBD1 (5 bases). The V gene's germline CDR1 is MNHEY and CDR2 SMNVEV (reference sequence). The CDR3 sequence is 13 residues long. Trimming removed 4 bases at V and 4 bases at J, with 8 bases between. CDR3 amino acids: CASSSTGNQPQHF. For the CDR3, the DNA is TGTGCCAGCAGTTCCACAGGAAATCAGCCCCAGCATTTT.